This TCR beta chain was sequenced for a study of cytotoxic CD8 clonotypes in ibrutinib-treated CLL listed by TCRdb under 2021. Study-wide context: The cohort had about a dozen relapsed/refractory and around 15 treatment-naive patients; 17 to 18 were IGHV unmutated. Responses were partial in 25 or so patients and complete in 2; after median approximately 69 months follow-up, around 14 stayed in remission and around 12 progressed. Response samples were obtained after a median of roughly eleven months of treatment, with a range of roughly 6 to 40 months. On average, each sample yielded 255,043 productive templates and about 94,000 productive rearrangements. Of the roughly 86 people in the trial, approximately 24 had longitudinal samples available. Cryopreserved peripheral blood mononuclear cells were obtained prior to treatment, at the time of response, and at either disease progression or sustained remission. Beyond this particular receptor, the publication reports: Baseline clonality was found to be higher than that of age-matched healthy donors and was strongly correlated with circulating CD8+ T-cell counts. Lymph node repertoires were not examined, and the timing of sampling was not matched between patients in sustained remission and those whose disease progressed. An increase in clonality was observed at ibrutinib response, with clonality remaining stable during sustained remission and falling back toward baseline at progression. Public clonotypes were rare and either contracted or stayed stable during treatment, and the rise in clonality at ibrutinib response reflected the expansion of private clonotypes.

As regards this clone: Which antigen it targets is not known. Base quality data are lacking; no much larger clone is found one base away.

For TCR beta library preparation, roughly 2 micrograms of genomic DNA were extracted from the cryopreserved PBMCs. High-throughput TCR beta sequencing was performed on longitudinal blood samples from CLL patients receiving ibrutinib monotherapy. The patients took part in an open-label, single-center phase 2 trial of ibrutinib monotherapy. CDR1 and CDR2 were assigned from the germline V gene as MNHEY and SVGAGI. The V and J ends are trimmed by 0 bases and 0 bases, leaving 6 bases between them. From the cysteine up to the phenylalanine, the CDR3 has a length of 15 residues. Only the CDR3 DNA stays, 45 bases, in frame from base 1. The goal of deep resolution MiSeq sequencing was a depth between 1 in 1 million and 1 in 200,000 T cells, and coverage averaged 10x per clonotype. The immunoSEQ hsTCRB Kit was used to generate the TCR beta libraries. The study's processing was this. The data were analyzed with ImmunoSEQ Analyzer and ImmunoSEQ Data Assistant, and V, D and J gene assignments followed IMGT definitions. Clonality, which ranges from 0 to 1, was calculated as one minus the normalized Shannon entropy of productive rearrangement frequencies. Only overrepresented clonotypes making up at least 0.05% of the repertoire of each patient were included in the public clonotype analysis. Repertoires from thirteen age-matched healthy donors in immuneACCESS were used as clonality controls. Here the immuneACCESS table is served through TCRdb, limited to in-frame sequences with V and J called. Missing clones are a known gap in these copies; in checked studies unresolved V genes cover under half, and the rest lacks a known reason. V, J and clone size were drawn from that table, and D and trimming were deduced from the DNA. In this sample the table shows around 310,000 clones, roughly 80% of which occur a single time. More than 6% of the sample rests with the top ten.

This sequence uses TRBV6-5 and TRBJ2-1; the D gene remains uncertain. The TCR was taken from a human donor with chronic lymphocytic leukemia. The sample in question was PBMCs, obtained before ibrutinib treatment. The nucleotide sequence reads TGTGCCAGCAGTTACTCGGATCCCTCCTACAATGAGCAGTTCTTC. Translated, it reads CASSYSDPSYNEQFF.